The 14 T cell receptor beta chains presented below share a single source sample, sequenced in a study of cytomegalovirus exposure and HLA in healthy donors (dated by TCRdb to about 2017). Receptor libraries were prepared by the immunoSEQ multiplex PCR assay. The multiplex PCR relied on a mix of 60 forward primers for TCR Vbeta segments and 13 reverse primers for TCR Jbeta segments. TCRdb holds this immuneACCESS table with in-frame rearrangements only. Some clones are missing; in checked studies, unresolved V genes explain under half, and the rest has no known cause. The sample table holds about 130,000 clones, of which roughly four fifths were seen once. Of the sample, 5.5% to 7% is held by the ten largest clones. Input material: PBMCs. The receptor source for this set is a middle-aged woman in good health and CMV-seropositive.

The gene calls are TRBV29-1 and TRBJ1-2; tentative D call: TRBD1 (6 bases). V was clipped by 5 bases and J by 4 bases, with 8 bases between them. Germline values: CDR1 SQVTM, CDR2 ANQGSEA. This CDR3 contains 11 residues. CDR3 loop: CSVMDSYGYTF. The CDR3 nucleotides read TGCAGCGTTATGGACAGCTATGGCTACACCTTC.

This clone was detected only once. The CDR3 coding sequence is TGTGCCAGTAGTATAGGACAGGGGCGAACTGAAGCTTTCTTT. The encoded protein is CASSIGQGRTEAFF. The V call is TRBV19, the J call TRBJ1-1; 8 bases align to TRBD1. V lost 1 base and J lost 5; bases outside the gene matches: 3. CDR3 size: 14 residues. Per germline, CDR1 LNHDA and CDR2 SQIVND (reference sequence).

V is TRBV28 and J is TRBJ2-7; D remains unclear. This CDR3 contains 12 residues. Deletions cut 2 bases from V and 4 bases from J, with 6 bases between. CDR1 and CDR2 from the germline V gene are MDHEN and SYDVKM. CDR3 in amino acids: CASSLLGYEQYF. CDR3 nucleotides: TGTGCCAGCAGTTTACTAGGATACGAGCAGTACTTC.

In DNA form, the CDR3 reads TGTGCCAGCAGCGTAGCGGACAGCCGAGCCCAGTACTTC. It encodes CASSVADSRAQYF. This chain links TRBV9 with TRBJ2-5; the D gene is possibly TRBD1 (6 bases). CDR1 and CDR2 from the germline V gene are SGDLS and YYNGEE. Trimming removed 0 bases at V and 9 bases at J, with 12 bases between. The CDR3 consists of 13 residues.

This rearrangement joins TRBV28 to TRBJ1-2, with D perhaps TRBD1 (5 bases). In germline, CDR1 is MDHEN, CDR2 SYDVKM. This CDR3 comprises 14 residues. V was shortened by 6 bases and J by 5 bases, with 16 bases between the two germline ends. CDR3 DNA: TGTGCCAGCAGCTCAGAGCTACGGGGGTATGGCTACACCTTC. Translated: CASSSELRGYGYTF.

The chain carries TRBV27 and TRBJ1-1; 8 nucleotides match TRBD1. CDR3 length: 14 amino acids. Germline loops: CDR1 MNHEY, CDR2 SMNVEV (reference sequence). The V and J ends lost 5 bases and 4 bases, in that order; junction bases with no gene match: 6. The CDR3 loop is CASSPGTGPTEAFF. The CDR3 nucleotides read TGTGCCAGCAGTCCGGGGACAGGACCCACTGAAGCTTTCTTT.

This chain uses TRBV16 with TRBJ2-4, with 7 bases that match TRBD1. Trimming took 5 bases from V and 9 from J; bases not matched to a gene: 7. There are 13 residues in the CDR3. The germline CDR1 and CDR2 sequences are KGHSY and FQNENV. Here the CDR3 DNA reads TGTGCCAGCAGCACGACAGGGTCTGGCATTCAGTACTTC. Protein sequence: CASSTTGSGIQYF.

The chain is built from TRBV6-6 and TRBJ2-5, with 8 bases that match TRBD1. J gave up 2 bases and V 2 bases, and 4 bases lay outside the gene matches. The germline gives CDR1 MNHNY, CDR2 SVGAGI (reference sequence). The length of the CDR3 is 15 residues. CDR3: CASSYRGQAQETQYF. The DNA for the CDR3 is TGTGCCAGCAGTTACAGGGGACAGGCTCAAGAGACCCAGTACTTC.

The chain links TRBV9 to TRBJ2-2, with 10 bases identical to TRBD2. The V gene end was trimmed by 0 bases and the J gene end by 4 bases; junction bases not matched to a gene: 6. Germline CDR1 reads SGDLS; CDR2 reads YYNGEE. The CDR3 has 17 amino acids. CDR3 coding DNA: TGTGCCAGCAGCGTAGATTCGCTAGCGGGAGCCACCGGGGAGCTGTTTTTT. This codes for CASSVDSLAGATGELFF.

V is TRBV27 and J is TRBJ2-5, with a possible D match to TRBD1 (6 bases). Germline-derived CDR1 and CDR2 are MNHEY and SMNVEV (reference sequence). Trimming took off 5 bases at V and 2 bases at J, with 15 bases between the two ends. The CDR3 runs 15 residues. The CDR3 DNA reads as TGTGCCAGCAGTCCCTTGGACAGAGTACAAGAGACCCAGTACTTC. This sequence encodes CASSPLDRVQETQYF.

The chain recombines TRBV2 with TRBJ2-4; TRBD1 is a possible D gene (6 bases). CDR1 and CDR2 from the germline V gene are SNHLY and FYNNEI. Between the trimmed V and J ends, which lost 10 bases and 0 bases, there was a span of 13 bases. The CDR3 is 14 amino acids. The CDR3 coding sequence is TGTGCCATCCAAGACAGGCTAGCCAAAAACATTCAGTACTTC. This translates into CAIQDRLAKNIQYF.

The rearrangement links TRBV2 to TRBJ2-7; TRBD2 agrees at 7 bases. V lost 3 bases and J lost 5; bases outside the gene matches: 7. Germline V lookup: CDR1 SNHLY, CDR2 FYNNEI. This CDR3 comprises 14 residues. The CDR3 sequence: CASSDGGGRDEQYF. Written as DNA, the CDR3 is TGTGCCAGCAGTGATGGGGGGGGAAGGGACGAGCAGTACTTC.

V gene TRBV6-1 combines with J gene TRBJ1-1; the D is unclear. Trimming removed 8 bases from V and 3 bases from J, with 13 bases in between. The germline CDR1 and CDR2 sequences are MNHNS and SASEGT. This CDR3 has 13 amino acids. The CDR3 reads CASGPVQYTEAFF. The DNA of the CDR3 is TGTGCCAGCGGGCCGGTACAGTACACTGAAGCTTTCTTT.

The rearrangement links TRBV2 to TRBJ1-2; no firm D call. The ends were cut back, 1 base at V and 0 bases at J, with 6 bases in the middle. Germline CDR1 and CDR2: SNHLY and FYNNEI. The CDR3 length is 14 residues. The CDR3 reads CASSEDTANYGYTF. Written as DNA, the CDR3 is TGTGCCAGCAGTGAAGACACCGCTAACTATGGCTACACCTTC. Together with reference TRBV2 and TRBJ1-2, the CDR3 gives the full variable domain: EPEVTQTPSHQVTQMGQEVILRCVPISNHLYFYWYRQILGQKVEFLVSFYNNEISEKSEIFDDQFSVERPDGSNFTLKIRSTKLEDSAMYFCASSEDTANYGYTFGSGTRLTVV.